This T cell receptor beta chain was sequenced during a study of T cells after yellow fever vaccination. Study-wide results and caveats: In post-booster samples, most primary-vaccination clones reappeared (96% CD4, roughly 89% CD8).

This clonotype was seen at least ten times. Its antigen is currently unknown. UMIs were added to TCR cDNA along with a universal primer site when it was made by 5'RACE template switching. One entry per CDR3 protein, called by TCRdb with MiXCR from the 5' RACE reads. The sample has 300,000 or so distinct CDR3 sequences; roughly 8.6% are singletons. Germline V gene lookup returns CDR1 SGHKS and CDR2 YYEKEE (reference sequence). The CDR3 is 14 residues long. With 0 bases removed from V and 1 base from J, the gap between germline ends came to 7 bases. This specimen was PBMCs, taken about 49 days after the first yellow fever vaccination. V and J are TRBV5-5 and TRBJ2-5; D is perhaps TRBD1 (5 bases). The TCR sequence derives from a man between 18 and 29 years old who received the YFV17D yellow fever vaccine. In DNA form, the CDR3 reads TGTGCCAGCAGCTTGGCAGGGTTCCAAGAGACCCAGTACTTC. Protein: CASSLAGFQETQYF. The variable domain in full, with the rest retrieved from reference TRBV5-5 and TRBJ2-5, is DAGVTQSPTHLIKTRGQQVTLRCSPISGHKSVSWYQQVLGQGPQFIFQYYEKEERGRGNFPDRFSARQFPNYSSELNVNALLLGDSALYLCASSLAGFQETQYFGPGTRLLVL.